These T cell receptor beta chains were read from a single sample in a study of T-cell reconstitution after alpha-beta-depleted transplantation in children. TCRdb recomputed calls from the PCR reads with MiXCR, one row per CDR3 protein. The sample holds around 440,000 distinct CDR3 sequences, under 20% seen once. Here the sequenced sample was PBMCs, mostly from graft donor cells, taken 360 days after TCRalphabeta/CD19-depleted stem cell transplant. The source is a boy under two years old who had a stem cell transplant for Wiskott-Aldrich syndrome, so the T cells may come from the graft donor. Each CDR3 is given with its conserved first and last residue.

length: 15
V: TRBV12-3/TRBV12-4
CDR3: CASTHRTGGSYEQYF

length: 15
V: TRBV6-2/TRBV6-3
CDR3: CASRPTSGSYNEQFF

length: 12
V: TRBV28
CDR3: CASSLMGGGTFF

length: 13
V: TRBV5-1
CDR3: CASRRDAGVEQFF

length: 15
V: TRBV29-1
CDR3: CSVGGVRAGVYEQYF

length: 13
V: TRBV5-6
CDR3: CASSLWTGPVQYF

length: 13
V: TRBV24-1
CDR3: CATSDPPVGEQFF

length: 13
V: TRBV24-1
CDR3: CATSERDRDEAFF

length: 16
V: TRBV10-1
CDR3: CASSKLGDKATDTQYF

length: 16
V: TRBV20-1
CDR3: CSASAGASSSYNEQFF

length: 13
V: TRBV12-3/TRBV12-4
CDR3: CASRRTGGETQYF

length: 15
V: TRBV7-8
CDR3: CASSLVLPRTGELFF

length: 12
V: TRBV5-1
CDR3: CASRTGSGELFF

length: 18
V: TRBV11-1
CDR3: CASTLVGTSGSSYNEQFF

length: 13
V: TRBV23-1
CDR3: CAVSRVILEGQYF

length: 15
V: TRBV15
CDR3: CATSRDAGGNQPQHF

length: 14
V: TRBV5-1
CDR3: CASSNSLSSYEQYF

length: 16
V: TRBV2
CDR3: CASSEEWGATTDTQYF

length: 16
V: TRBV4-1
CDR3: CASSQIPGGSFYEQYF

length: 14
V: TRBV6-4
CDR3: CASSVRLGGGTQYF

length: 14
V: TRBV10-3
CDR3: CAISASGILDTQYF

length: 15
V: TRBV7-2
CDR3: CASSSWVSPAGELFF

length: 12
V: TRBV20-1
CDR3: CSAANRAYGYTF

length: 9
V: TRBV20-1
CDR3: CSPGETQYF

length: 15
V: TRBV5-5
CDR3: CASSSLSGRLGFQYF